The 24 T cell receptor beta chains listed next were all sequenced from one sample in a study of brain T cells in children with intractable seizures. Profiled with immunoSEQ multiplex PCR; TCRdb holds only in-frame clones, not every one. This sample has 95,000 to 120,000 clones, with approximately 94% found just once. Material: peripheral blood, obtained at surgery. The receptor source for this set is a boy under two years old with hemimegalencephaly and intractable seizures.

V and J are TRBV4-1 and TRBJ1-2, with D uncertain. The V and J ends lost 8 bases and 2 bases respectively, with 12 bases between them. Germline CDR1 and CDR2: MGHRA and YSYEKL. CDR3 length: 13 residues. CDR3 DNA sequence: TGCGCCAGCGCACAGAATTCGAACTATGGCTACACCTTC. Translation gives CASAQNSNYGYTF.

This rearrangement joins TRBV21-1 to TRBJ1-6; TRBD1, the table's D call, lacks a check against the DNA. TRBV21-1 is tagged as a pseudogene. This CDR3 region has 15 residues. The CDR3 here is CASSKGGTENSPLHF. The DNA of the CDR3 is TGTGCCAGCAGCAAAGGGGGGACAGAGAATTCACCCCTCCACTTT.

The chain couples TRBV6-6 to TRBJ2-2; tentatively, D is TRBD1 (6 bases). Germline V CDR1 and CDR2: MNHNY, SVGAGI (reference sequence). V was pared by 7 bases and J by 0 bases, with 9 bases between. CDR3 size: 14 residues. The CDR3 here is CASKGTPNTGELFF. As DNA, the CDR3 is TGTGCCAGCAAAGGGACACCGAACACCGGGGAGCTGTTTTTT.

The chain links TRBV10-1 to TRBJ2-1; D remains ambiguous. The CDR3 spans 13 residues. Germline V gene lookup returns CDR1 WNHNN and CDR2 SYGVQD (reference sequence). The V end was cut by 0 bases, the J end by 7 bases, with 7 bases between. The CDR3 DNA sequence: TGCGCCAGCAGTGAGTCGAAGGGAAATGAGCAGTTCTTC. Protein sequence: CASSESKGNEQFF.

The CDR3 sequence is CASSPTGGRNNEQFF. The CDR3 DNA is TGTGCCAGCAGCCCGACAGGGGGCCGCAACAATGAGCAGTTCTTC. This chain connects TRBV3-1 (or the pseudogene TRBV3-2) to TRBJ2-1, with 10 bases identical to TRBD1. Germline CDR1 is LGHDT and CDR2 is YNNKEL (reference sequence). The CDR3 spans 15 residues. V lost 4 bases, J lost 5 bases, and 5 bases stayed unmatched.

The chain uses TRBV11-3 and TRBJ2-1; the D gene is possibly TRBD1 (6 bases). Looked up from germline, CDR1 is SGHNT and CDR2 is YENEEA. This CDR3 comprises 15 residues. The germline V and J ends were trimmed by 5 bases and 5 bases, with 16 bases remaining between them. The CDR3 coding sequence is TGTGCCAGCAGCAGACCCCCACAGGGAAACAATGAGCAGTTCTTC. The encoded protein is CASSRPPQGNNEQFF.

The chain combines TRBV7-2 with TRBJ1-2, with 8 bases identical to TRBD1. The CDR3 spans 14 residues. Germline assignment: CDR1 SGHTA and CDR2 FQGNSA. V trimming: 3 bases; J trimming: 8 bases; junction bases outside the gene matches: 8. This chain's CDR3 is CASSLAGGRGGYTF. CDR3 coding DNA: TGTGCCAGCAGCTTGGCAGGGGGCCGAGGCGGCTACACCTTC.

This chain links TRBV5-4 with TRBJ2-5; D remains unclear. V was clipped by 5 bases and J by 5 bases, with 16 bases between them. This CDR3 has 14 residues. Germline CDR1 is SGHNT and CDR2 is YYREEE (reference sequence). CDR3 in DNA: TGTGCCAGCAGTCCCCTGTCCAGGTCCGAGACCCAGTACTTC. Encoded protein: CASSPLSRSETQYF.

This clone occurred once. The V gene is TRBV7-2, the J gene TRBJ2-2; 10 bases map to TRBD2. Germline loops: CDR1 SGHTA, CDR2 FQGNSA. The CDR3 runs 15 residues. J lost 1 base, V lost 4 bases, and 0 bases had no gene match. In nucleotides, the CDR3 is TGTGCCAGCAGCTGGACTAGCGGGAACACCGGGGAGCTGTTTTTT. This sequence encodes CASSWTSGNTGELFF.

This clone was seen a few times. The chain has TRBV6-5 and TRBJ2-1; D call uncertain. This CDR3 contains 13 residues. Germline V gives CDR1 MNHEY, CDR2 SVGAGI. Deletions cut 6 bases from V and 3 bases from J, with 9 bases between. CDR3 protein: CASRFQNYNEQFF. The CDR3 DNA is TGTGCCAGCAGGTTCCAAAACTACAATGAGCAGTTCTTC.

V usage is TRBV30 and J usage is TRBJ1-2; 11 bases match TRBD1. Germline V lookup: CDR1 GTSNPN, CDR2 SVGIG (reference sequence). CDR3 length: 13 residues. With V trimmed by 7 bases and J by 7 bases, 8 bases remained unmatched. CDR3 DNA: TGTGCCTCCACCACCGGGACAGGGGGTGGCTACACCTTC. Its protein is CASTTGTGGGYTF. Full variable domain (missing parts from reference TRBV30 and TRBJ1-2): SQTIHQWPATLVQPVGSPLSLECTVEGTSNPNLYWYRQAAGRGLQLLFYSVGIGQISSEVPQNLSASRPQDRQFILSSKKLLLSDSGFYLCASTTGTGGGYTFGSGTRLTVV.

The rearrangement joins TRBV6-5 to TRBJ1-5; the D is unclear. The CDR3 extends over 15 amino acids. V lost 7 bases and J 0 bases, leaving 13 bases between the germline ends. Germline CDR1 is MNHEY and CDR2 is SVGAGI. As DNA, the CDR3 is TGTGCCAGCAAACGCACTGCGGTTAGCAATCAGCCCCAGCATTTT. Translating it yields CASKRTAVSNQPQHF.

The rearrangement links TRBV7-8 to TRBJ1-5; D is undetermined. The V and J ends lost 2 bases and 4 bases respectively, with 12 bases between them. Germline lookup yields CDR1 SGHVS and CDR2 FQNEAQ. The CDR3 is 15 amino acids. The CDR3 nucleotides are TGTGCCAGCAGCTTAACCTCAGGAGGAAATCAGCCCCAGCATTTT. Its translation: CASSLTSGGNQPQHF.

This rearrangement joins TRBV5-1 to TRBJ1-1; a weak D match, TRBD1 (5 bases). CDR3 length equals 14 residues. From germline, CDR1 is SGHRS and CDR2 YFSETQ. The V and J ends lost 2 bases and 5 bases respectively, with 13 bases between them. In DNA, the CDR3 is TGCGCCAGCAGCTTTGTCAGGGAGGGGACTGAAGCTTTCTTT. Its protein is CASSFVREGTEAFF.

The chain carries TRBV27 and TRBJ2-2, with 8 bases that match TRBD2. The germline V gene encodes CDR1 MNHEY and CDR2 SMNVEV (reference sequence). This CDR3 spans 14 amino acids. V gave up 5 bases and J gave up 6 bases; unmatched junction bases: 5. In DNA form, the CDR3 reads TGTGCCAGCAGTCTCGGGACTAGTGCCGGGGAGCTGTTTTTT. Translating it yields CASSLGTSAGELFF.

The V and J genes are TRBV4-1 and TRBJ2-7; the D is unclear. Germline loops: CDR1 MGHRA, CDR2 YSYEKL. V was shortened by 1 base and J by 0 bases, with 4 bases between the two germline ends. This CDR3 has 13 residues. As DNA, the CDR3 is TGCGCCAGCAGCCAAGGGACCTCCTACGAGCAGTACTTC. It is translated as CASSQGTSYEQYF.

V gene TRBV10-1 combines with J gene TRBJ2-2; D call uncertain. The V gene's germline CDR1 is WNHNN and CDR2 SYGVQD (reference sequence). The CDR3 has 15 residues. V lost 5 bases, J lost 3 bases, and 13 bases lay in between. The CDR3, as DNA: TGCGCCAGCAGTCCCGGCACCCTAGACACCGGGGAGCTGTTTTTT. Residues: CASSPGTLDTGELFF.

This sequence joins TRBV15 and TRBJ2-1; D remains unclear. Trimming took off 7 bases at V and 6 bases at J, with 19 bases between the two ends. This CDR3 is 15 amino acids long. CDR1 LNHNV and CDR2 YYDKDF come from the germline V gene (reference sequence). DNA of the CDR3: TGTGCCACCACCAGTAGTCTAGTTTTAGCCAATGAGCAGTTCTTC. Its protein product is CATTSSLVLANEQFF.

The chain uses TRBV28 and TRBJ1-1; TRBD1 matches 9 bases. Germline CDR1 and CDR2: MDHEN and SYDVKM. V shed 6 bases and J 3 bases; nucleotides not matched to a gene: 2. This CDR3 has 13 residues. Written as DNA, the CDR3 is TGTGCCAGCAGCCGACAGGGGGACACTGAAGCTTTCTTT. It translates to CASSRQGDTEAFF.

In its sample, this clone was seen once. The chain combines TRBV11-1 with TRBJ2-7, with 11 bases that match TRBD2. V was clipped by 4 bases and J by 0 bases; unmatched bases: 5. The CDR3 totals 16 residues. The germline V gene encodes CDR1 SGHAT and CDR2 FQDESV (reference sequence). The CDR3 is CASSSGLAGNSYEQYF. The CDR3 coding sequence is TGTGCCAGCAGCTCCGGACTAGCGGGTAACTCCTACGAGCAGTACTTC.

This chain connects TRBV10-3 to TRBJ1-3; 8 bases line up with TRBD1. CDR3 size: 13 residues. The germline gives CDR1 ENHRY, CDR2 SYGVKD. The J segment lost 4 bases and the V segment lost 11 bases, leaving 7 bases of the junction unmatched. CDR3 in amino acids: CASQGAGGNTIYF. As DNA, the CDR3 is TGTGCCTCCCAGGGGGCGGGAGGAAACACCATATATTTT.

The chain has TRBV30 and TRBJ2-5, with 10 nucleotides matching TRBD1. Germline V gives CDR1 GTSNPN, CDR2 SVGIG (reference sequence). The CDR3 is 15 residues long. V lost 0 bases, J lost 5 bases, and 6 bases stayed unmatched. CDR3 loop: CAWSVSDRGLETQYF. CDR3 nucleotides: TGTGCCTGGAGTGTAAGCGACAGGGGGCTCGAGACCCAGTACTTC. The complete variable domain, with remaining parts taken from reference TRBV30 and TRBJ2-5, reads SQTIHQWPATLVQPVGSPLSLECTVEGTSNPNLYWYRQAAGRGLQLLFYSVGIGQISSEVPQNLSASRPQDRQFILSSKKLLLSDSGFYLCAWSVSDRGLETQYFGPGTRLLVL.

The CDR3 DNA reads TGTGCCAGCGGAGGAGGGGGTCGGGGCTACACCTTC. Residues: CASGGGGRGYTF. V gene TRBV28 combines with J gene TRBJ1-2, with TRBD1 as a possible D gene (6 bases). Trimming removed 8 bases at V and 8 bases at J, with 15 bases between. CDR1 is MDHEN and CDR2 is SYDVKM in the germline V gene. This CDR3 is built from 12 residues.

V is TRBV28 and J is TRBJ1-5; possible D gene TRBD1, 6 bases. Germline values: CDR1 MDHEN, CDR2 SYDVKM. The germline V and J ends were trimmed by 11 bases and 7 bases, with 21 bases remaining between them. CDR3 size: 14 residues. DNA of the CDR3: TGTGCCTACAGCTCCAGGGGCGATCGACAGCCCCAGCATTTT. It encodes CAYSSRGDRQPQHF.